The source of this T cell receptor (beta chain) is a study of CD8+ T cells in alopecia areata. About the study: Tofacitinib was taken orally by treated patients, and the dose was 5 to 10 mg twice daily. Scoring of severity for treated patients was based on percentage of affected scalp area. General observations from the study: Relative to normal scalp, lesional scalp, especially alopecia totalis/universalis, showed higher clonality.

Concerning this clone: Its antigen is not identified.

The sequencing template was cDNA reverse transcribed from extracted RNA. TCRdb's copy holds only in-frame clones and misses some; the assay was immunoSEQ multiplex PCR. Of roughly 92,000 clones in the sample, more than 65% are singletons; the top ten hold roughly a sixth. Trimming removed 5 bases at V and 5 bases at J, with 10 bases between. The CDR3 has 13 amino acids. Per the germline V gene, CDR1 is MNHEY and CDR2 is SVGAGI. Treatment meaning: oral pan-JAK inhibitor, 5-10 mg twice daily. Sorting of CD4+ and CD8+ T cells was performed on PBMCs. The TCR originated in a human donor with alopecia areata. The chain employs TRBV6-5 and TRBJ2-1; D uncertain. Sequencing used CD8+ T cells sorted from blood, obtained between weeks 44 and 45, from a patient treated with tofacitinib. As DNA, the CDR3 is TGTGCCAGCAGTAGCCTTATGGACAATGAGCAGTTCTTC. This gives the protein CASSSLMDNEQFF.